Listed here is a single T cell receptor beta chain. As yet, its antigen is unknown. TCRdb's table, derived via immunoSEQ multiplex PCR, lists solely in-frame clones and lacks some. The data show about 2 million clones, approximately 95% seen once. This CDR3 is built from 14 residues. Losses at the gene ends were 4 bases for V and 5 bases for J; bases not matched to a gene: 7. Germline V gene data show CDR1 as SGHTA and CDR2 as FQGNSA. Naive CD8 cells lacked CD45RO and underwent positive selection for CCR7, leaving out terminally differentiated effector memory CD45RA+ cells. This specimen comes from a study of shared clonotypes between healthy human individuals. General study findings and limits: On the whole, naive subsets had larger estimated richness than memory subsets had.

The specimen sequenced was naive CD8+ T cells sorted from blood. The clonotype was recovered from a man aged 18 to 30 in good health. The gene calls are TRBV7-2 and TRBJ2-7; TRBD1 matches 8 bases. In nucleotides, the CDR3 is TGTGCCAGCAGCTACGCAGGGGGCTTCGACGAGCAGTACTTC. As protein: CASSYAGGFDEQYF.